This record covers a single TCR beta chain. Its antigen is unknown. Qualities for individual bases were not recorded, and no much larger clone is one base off. Trimming takes 2 bases from V and 7 bases from J, and the germline ends sit 24 bases apart. CDR1 and CDR2, looked up from the germline V gene, are SQVTM and ANQGSEA. Spanning cysteine to phenylalanine, the CDR3 consists of 16 amino acids. Only the CDR3 region is kept as DNA, spanning 48 bases read in frame from base 1. This sample stems from a study of CD8 T cells in ankylosing spondylitis (dated by TCRdb to 2015 to 2018). Study-level background: The study set out to find disease-linked TCR variants by profiling T cell receptor beta repertoires in ankylosing spondylitis patients and healthy donors. The full study cohort was made up of approximately 27 ankylosing spondylitis patients and 95 to 130 healthy donors. Samples of peripheral blood were taken, and for ankylosing spondylitis patients, synovial fluid was collected as well.

TCRdb names Illumina HiSeq 2500 as the instrument used. Quantitative 5'-RACE with molecular barcodes was used to prepare TCR beta libraries. The original pipeline was this. A new computational method, built on a probabilistic model of VDJ rearrangement, was used to identify disease-linked TCR variants. TCRdb itself trimmed the public reads at Q25 with fastp, ran MiXCR and retained productive beta chains. Entries are consolidated by CDR3 protein sequence, retaining the most common genes and DNA. None of the V and J calls come from the authors' own analysis; TCRdb made them. Within this sample are roughly 230,000 distinct CDR3 sequences, with over 15% of them counted one time only. The top ten clonotypes cover more than 25% of the sample. What the study reported, not specific to this receptor: A CD8+ phenotype was shown by the disease-linked clones, which were found at relatively low frequencies in peripheral blood. Some of the motif variants had been reported before in the synovial fluid and blood of reactive arthritis patients, a finding that suggests common disease-initiation mechanisms. The disease-linked clones were reported as significantly enriched in matched synovial fluid samples from ankylosing spondylitis patients. A TCR beta motif made up of several highly homologous amino acid variants appeared to be characteristic of blood from ankylosing spondylitis patients.

Sequencing was carried out using blood, either unsorted or a sorted T cell fraction (not recorded which). This receptor was obtained from a male donor with ankylosing spondylitis or in good health (not recorded which). This chain is built from TRBV29-1 and TRBJ2-7; the D segment cannot be called with confidence. The CDR3 is CSVEWASSDAQAEQYF. The sequence in DNA is TGCAGCGTTGAATGGGCCTCTTCGGACGCCCAAGCGGAGCAGTACTTC.